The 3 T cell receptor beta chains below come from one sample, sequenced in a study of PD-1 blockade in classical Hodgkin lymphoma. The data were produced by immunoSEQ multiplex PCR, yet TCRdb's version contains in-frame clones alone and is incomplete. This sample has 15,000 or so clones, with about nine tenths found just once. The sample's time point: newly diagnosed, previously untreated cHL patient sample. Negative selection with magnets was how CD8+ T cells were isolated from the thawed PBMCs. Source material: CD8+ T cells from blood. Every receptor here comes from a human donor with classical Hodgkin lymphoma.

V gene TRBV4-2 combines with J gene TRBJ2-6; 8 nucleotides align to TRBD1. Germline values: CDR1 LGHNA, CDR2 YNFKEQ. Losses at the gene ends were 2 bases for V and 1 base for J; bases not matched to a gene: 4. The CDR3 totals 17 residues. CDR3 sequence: CASSQITGGSGANVLTF. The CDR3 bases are TGTGCCAGCAGCCAAATAACAGGGGGTTCTGGGGCCAACGTCCTGACTTTC.

The CDR3 loop is CASSLLGGQGNSPLHF. The DNA of the CDR3 is TGTGCCAGCAGCCTCCTGGGGGGACAGGGTAATTCACCCCTCCACTTT. The chain combines TRBV7-2 with TRBJ1-6; 9 bases match TRBD1. The CDR3 consists of 16 residues. CDR1 SGHTA and CDR2 FQGNSA come from the germline V gene. Trimming removed 5 bases from V and 6 bases from J; junction bases left unmatched: 8. Filled out from reference TRBV7-2 and TRBJ1-6, the complete variable domain reads GAGVSQSPSNKVTEKGKDVELRCDPISGHTALYWYRQSLGQGLEFLIYFQGNSAPDKSGLPSDRFSAERTGGSVSTLTIQRTQQEDSAVYLCASSLLGGQGNSPLHFGNGTRLTVT.

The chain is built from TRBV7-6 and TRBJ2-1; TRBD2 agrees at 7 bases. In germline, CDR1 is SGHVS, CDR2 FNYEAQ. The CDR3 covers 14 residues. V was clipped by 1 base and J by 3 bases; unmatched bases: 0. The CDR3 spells CASSLGGSYNEQFF. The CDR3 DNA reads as TGTGCCAGCAGCTTAGGCGGGAGCTACAATGAGCAGTTCTTC.